The following is a T cell receptor (beta chain) sequence with its context. The sample belongs to a study of blood T cell repertoires in COVID-19. Study-wide context: Material from acute and convalescent COVID-19 was sourced from the United States, Italy and Spain. Sample material is recorded as cDNA or gDNA derived from T cells, B-cell-depleted T cells, or PBMCs.

Produced via immunoSEQ multiplex PCR; TCRdb's table is partial and in-frame only. The sample contains about 190,000 clones, approximately 90% of which appear only once. The CDR3 extends over 13 amino acids. Trimming took off 4 bases at V and 0 bases at J, with 4 bases between the two ends. The germline gives CDR1 MNHEY, CDR2 SMNVEV (reference sequence). This TCR was sampled from a human donor in a cohort sampled during active COVID-19. The sequencing input was peripheral blood. This chain joins TRBV27 and TRBJ1-5; D is ambiguous. The CDR3 nucleotides read TGTGCCAGCAGTTCCCTTAGCAATCAGCCCCAGCATTTT. Encoded protein: CASSSLSNQPQHF.